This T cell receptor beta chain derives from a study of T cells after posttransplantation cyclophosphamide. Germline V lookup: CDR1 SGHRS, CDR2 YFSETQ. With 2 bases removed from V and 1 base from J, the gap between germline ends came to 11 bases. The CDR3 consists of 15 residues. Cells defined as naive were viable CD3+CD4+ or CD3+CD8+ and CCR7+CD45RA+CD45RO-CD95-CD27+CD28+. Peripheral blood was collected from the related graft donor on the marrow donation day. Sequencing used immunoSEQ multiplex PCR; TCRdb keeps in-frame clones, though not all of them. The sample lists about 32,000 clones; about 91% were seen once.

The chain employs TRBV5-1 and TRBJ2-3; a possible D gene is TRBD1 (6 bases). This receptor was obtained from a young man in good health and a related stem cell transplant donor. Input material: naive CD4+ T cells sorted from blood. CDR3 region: CASSFYRTGTDTQYF. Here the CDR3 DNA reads TGCGCCAGCAGCTTCTACCGGACAGGCACAGATACGCAGTATTTT.